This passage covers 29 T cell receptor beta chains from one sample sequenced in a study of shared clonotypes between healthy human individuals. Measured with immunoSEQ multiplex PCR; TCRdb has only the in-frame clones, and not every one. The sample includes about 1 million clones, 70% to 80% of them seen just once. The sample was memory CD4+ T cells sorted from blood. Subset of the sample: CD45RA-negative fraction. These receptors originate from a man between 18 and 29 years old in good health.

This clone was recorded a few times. DNA for the CDR3: TGTGCCAGCAGTGGGAGACAGCAAAATCAGCCCCAGCATTTT. It translates to CASSGRQQNQPQHF. The V call is TRBV6-6, the J call TRBJ1-5; tentative D call: TRBD1 (5 bases). The CDR3 is 14 amino acids. Germline CDR1 MNHNY, CDR2 SVGAGI (reference sequence). V was shortened by 5 bases and J by 4 bases, with 12 bases between the two germline ends.

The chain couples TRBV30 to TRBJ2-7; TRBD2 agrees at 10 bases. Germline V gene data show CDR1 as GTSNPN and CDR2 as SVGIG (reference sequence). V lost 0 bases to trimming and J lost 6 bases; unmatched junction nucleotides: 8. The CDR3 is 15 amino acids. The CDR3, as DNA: TGTGCCTGGAGTGTACAAAGCGGGAGGGCCGCCGAGCAGTACTTC. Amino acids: CAWSVQSGRAAEQYF.

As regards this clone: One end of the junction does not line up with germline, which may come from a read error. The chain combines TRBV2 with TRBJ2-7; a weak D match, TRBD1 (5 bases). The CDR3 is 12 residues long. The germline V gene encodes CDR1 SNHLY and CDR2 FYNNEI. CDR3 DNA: TGTGCCAGCAGCGCAGGGAATTACGGGCAGTACTTC. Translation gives CASSAGNYGQYF.

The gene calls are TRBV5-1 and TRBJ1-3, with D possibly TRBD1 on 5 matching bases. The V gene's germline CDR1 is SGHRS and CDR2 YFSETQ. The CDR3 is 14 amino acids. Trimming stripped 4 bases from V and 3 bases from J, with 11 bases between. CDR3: CASSPRGDGNTIYF. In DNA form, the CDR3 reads TGCGCCAGCAGCCCGCGGGGGGATGGAAACACCATATATTTT.

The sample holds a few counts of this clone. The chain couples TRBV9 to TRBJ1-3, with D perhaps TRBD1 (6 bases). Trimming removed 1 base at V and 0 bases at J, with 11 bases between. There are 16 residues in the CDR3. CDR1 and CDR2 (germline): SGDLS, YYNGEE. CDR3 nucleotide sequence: TGTGCCAGCAGCGTACAGGGGTCCGGCTCTGGAAACACCATATATTTT. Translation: CASSVQGSGSGNTIYF.

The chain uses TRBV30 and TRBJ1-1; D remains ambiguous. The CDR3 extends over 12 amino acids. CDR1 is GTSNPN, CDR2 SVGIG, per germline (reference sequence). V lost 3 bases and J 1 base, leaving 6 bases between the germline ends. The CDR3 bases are TGTGCCTGGAGCGAGACGAACACTGAAGCTTTCTTT. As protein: CAWSETNTEAFF.

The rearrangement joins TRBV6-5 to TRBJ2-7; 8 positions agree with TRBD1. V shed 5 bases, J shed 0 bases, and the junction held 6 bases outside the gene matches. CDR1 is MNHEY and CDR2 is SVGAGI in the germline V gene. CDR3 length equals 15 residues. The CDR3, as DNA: TGTGCCAGCAGTCCACGGACAGGGAGCTCCTACGAGCAGTACTTC. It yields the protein CASSPRTGSSYEQYF.

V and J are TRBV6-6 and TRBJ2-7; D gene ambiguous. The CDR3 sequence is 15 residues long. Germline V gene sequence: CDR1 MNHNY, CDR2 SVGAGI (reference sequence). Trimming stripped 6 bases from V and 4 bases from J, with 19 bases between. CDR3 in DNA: TGTGCCAGCAGCGGTACTCCTACGAATTCTTACGAGCAGTACTTC. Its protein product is CASSGTPTNSYEQYF.

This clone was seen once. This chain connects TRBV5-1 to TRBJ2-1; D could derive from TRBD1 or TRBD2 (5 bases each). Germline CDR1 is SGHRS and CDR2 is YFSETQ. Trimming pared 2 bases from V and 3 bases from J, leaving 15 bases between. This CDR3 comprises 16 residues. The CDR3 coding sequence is TGCGCCAGCAGCTTAACGGGGCAACACGGCTACAATGAGCAGTTCTTC. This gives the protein CASSLTGQHGYNEQFF.

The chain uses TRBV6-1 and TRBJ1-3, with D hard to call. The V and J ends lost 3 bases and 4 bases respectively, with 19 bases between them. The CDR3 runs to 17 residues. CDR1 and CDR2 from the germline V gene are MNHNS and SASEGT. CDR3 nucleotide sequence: TGTGCCAGCAGTGACACCTTGAGGGAATCGAGAGGAAACACCATATATTTT. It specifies CASSDTLRESRGNTIYF.

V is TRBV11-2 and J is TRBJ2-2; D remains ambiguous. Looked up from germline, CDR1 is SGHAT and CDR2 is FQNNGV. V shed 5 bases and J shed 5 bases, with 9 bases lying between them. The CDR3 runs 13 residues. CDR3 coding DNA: TGTGCCAGCAGCCCCCCGGGTACCGGGGAGCTGTTTTTT. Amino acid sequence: CASSPPGTGELFF.

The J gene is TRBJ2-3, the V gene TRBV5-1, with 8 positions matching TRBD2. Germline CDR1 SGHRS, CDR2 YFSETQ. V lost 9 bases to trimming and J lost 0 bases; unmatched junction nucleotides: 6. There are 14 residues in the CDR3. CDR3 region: CATHSGESTDTQYF. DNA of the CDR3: TGCGCCACCCATAGCGGGGAAAGCACAGATACGCAGTATTTT.

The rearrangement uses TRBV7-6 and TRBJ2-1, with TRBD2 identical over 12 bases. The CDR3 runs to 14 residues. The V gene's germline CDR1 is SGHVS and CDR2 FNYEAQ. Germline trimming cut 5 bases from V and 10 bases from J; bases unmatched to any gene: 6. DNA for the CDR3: TGTGCCAGCAGCGTACTAGCGGGGGGTAGGGAGCAGTTCTTC. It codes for CASSVLAGGREQFF.

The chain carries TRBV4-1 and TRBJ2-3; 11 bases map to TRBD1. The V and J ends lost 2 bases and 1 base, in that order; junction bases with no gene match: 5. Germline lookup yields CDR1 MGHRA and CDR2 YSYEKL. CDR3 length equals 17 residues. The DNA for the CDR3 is TGCGCCAGCAGCCAAACGGACAGGGGGCGAGGCACAGATACGCAGTATTTT. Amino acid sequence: CASSQTDRGRGTDTQYF.

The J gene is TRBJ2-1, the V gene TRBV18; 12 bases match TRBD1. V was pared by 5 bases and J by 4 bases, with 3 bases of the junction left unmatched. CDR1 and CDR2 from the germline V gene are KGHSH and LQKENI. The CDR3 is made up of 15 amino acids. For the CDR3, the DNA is TGTGCCAGCTCAGCGGGACAGGGGGCTTACAATGAGCAGTTCTTC. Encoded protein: CASSAGQGAYNEQFF. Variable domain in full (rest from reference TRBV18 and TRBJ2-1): NAGVMQNPRHLVRRRGQEARLRCSPMKGHSHVYWYRQLPEEGLKFMVYLQKENIIDESGMPKERFSAEFPKEGPSILRIQQVVRGDSAAYFCASSAGQGAYNEQFFGPGTRLTVL.

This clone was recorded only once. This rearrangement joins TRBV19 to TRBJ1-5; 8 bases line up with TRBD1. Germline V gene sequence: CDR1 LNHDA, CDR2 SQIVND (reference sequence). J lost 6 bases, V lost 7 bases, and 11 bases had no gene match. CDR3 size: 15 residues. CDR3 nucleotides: TGTGCCAGTATTTGGGGACAGGAACGAGGTCAGCCCCAGCATTTT. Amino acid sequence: CASIWGQERGQPQHF.

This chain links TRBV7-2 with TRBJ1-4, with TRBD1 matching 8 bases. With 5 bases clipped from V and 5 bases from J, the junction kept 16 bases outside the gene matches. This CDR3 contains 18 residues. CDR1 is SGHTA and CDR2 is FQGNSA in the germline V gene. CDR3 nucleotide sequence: TGTGCCAGCAGCGGAGTTAGCCGGGACAGGAGCCAAAATGAAAAACTGTTTTTT. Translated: CASSGVSRDRSQNEKLFF.

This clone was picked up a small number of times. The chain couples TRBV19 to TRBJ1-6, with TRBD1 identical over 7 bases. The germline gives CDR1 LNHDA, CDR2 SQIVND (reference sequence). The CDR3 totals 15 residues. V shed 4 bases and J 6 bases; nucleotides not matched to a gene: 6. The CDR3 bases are TGTGCCAGTAGTACATCGACAGGGAGTAATTCACCCCTCCACTTT. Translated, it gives CASSTSTGSNSPLHF.

The CDR3 DNA sequence: TGTGCCAGTAGTAGCGGGAATGCCAACAATGAGCAGTTCTTC. It yields the protein CASSSGNANNEQFF. The chain is built from TRBV19 and TRBJ2-1; a weak D match, TRBD2 (6 bases). This CDR3 spans 14 amino acids. Looked up from germline, CDR1 is LNHDA and CDR2 is SQIVND (reference sequence). V was pared by 4 bases and J by 5 bases, with 12 bases between.

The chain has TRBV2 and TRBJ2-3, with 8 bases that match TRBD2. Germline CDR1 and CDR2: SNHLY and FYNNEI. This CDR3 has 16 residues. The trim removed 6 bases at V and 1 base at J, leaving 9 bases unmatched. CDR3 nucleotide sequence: TGTGCCAGCAGCCAAGGGGGACTAGGACGCACAGATACGCAGTATTTT. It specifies CASSQGGLGRTDTQYF.

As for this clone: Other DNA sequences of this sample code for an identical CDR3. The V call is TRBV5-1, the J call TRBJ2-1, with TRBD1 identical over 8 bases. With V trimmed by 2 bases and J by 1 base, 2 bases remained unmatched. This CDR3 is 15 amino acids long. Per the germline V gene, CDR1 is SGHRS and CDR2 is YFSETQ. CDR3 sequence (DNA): TGCGCCAGCAGCTTACAGGGGGGTTCCTACAATGAGCAGTTCTTC. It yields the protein CASSLQGGSYNEQFF. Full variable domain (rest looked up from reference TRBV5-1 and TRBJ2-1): KAGVTQTPRYLIKTRGQQVTLSCSPISGHRSVSWYQQTPGQGLQFLFEYFSETQRNKGNFPGRFSGRQFSNSRSEMNVSTLELGDSALYLCASSLQGGSYNEQFFGPGTRLTVL.

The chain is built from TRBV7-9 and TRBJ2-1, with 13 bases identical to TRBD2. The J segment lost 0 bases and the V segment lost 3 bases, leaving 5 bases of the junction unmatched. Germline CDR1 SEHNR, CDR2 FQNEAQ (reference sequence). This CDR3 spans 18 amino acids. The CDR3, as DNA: TGTGCCAGCAGCTTCGGGACTAGCGGGACTGGCTCCTACAATGAGCAGTTCTTC. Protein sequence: CASSFGTSGTGSYNEQFF.

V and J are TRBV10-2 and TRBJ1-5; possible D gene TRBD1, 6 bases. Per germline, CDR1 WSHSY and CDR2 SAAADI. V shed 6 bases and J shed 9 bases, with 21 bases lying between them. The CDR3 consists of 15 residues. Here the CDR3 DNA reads TGCGCCAGCAGCAACACCAACAGGGTAGGGGGGCCCCAGCATTTT. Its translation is CASSNTNRVGGPQHF.

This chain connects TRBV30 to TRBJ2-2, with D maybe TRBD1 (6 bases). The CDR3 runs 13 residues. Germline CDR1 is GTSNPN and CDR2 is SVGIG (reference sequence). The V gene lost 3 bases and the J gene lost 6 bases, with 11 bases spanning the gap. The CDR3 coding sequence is TGTGCCTGGAGAAGAGAGGGGGCCGGGGAGCTGTTTTTT. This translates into CAWRREGAGELFF.

The CDR3 DNA reads as TGTGCTAACTCCGGAGGGGGTTCGGAGACCCAGTACTTC. Its translation is CANSGGGSETQYF. The V call is TRBV7-7, the J call TRBJ2-5; perhaps D is TRBD1 or TRBD2 (6 bases each). Germline CDR1 SSHAT, CDR2 FNYEAQ (reference sequence). CDR3 length equals 13 residues.

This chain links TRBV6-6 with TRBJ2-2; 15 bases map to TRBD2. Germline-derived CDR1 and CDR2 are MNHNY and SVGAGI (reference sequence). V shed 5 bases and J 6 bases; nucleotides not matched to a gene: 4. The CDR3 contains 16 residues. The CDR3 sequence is CASSRTSGGAAGELFF. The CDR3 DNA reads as TGTGCCAGCAGTCGGACTAGCGGGGGGGCGGCCGGGGAGCTGTTTTTT.

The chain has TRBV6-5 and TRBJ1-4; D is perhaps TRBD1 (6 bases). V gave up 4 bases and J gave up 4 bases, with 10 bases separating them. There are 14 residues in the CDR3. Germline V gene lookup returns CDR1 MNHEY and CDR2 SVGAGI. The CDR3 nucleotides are TGTGCCAGCAGTTCCGGACAGAGTAATGAAAAACTGTTTTTT. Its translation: CASSSGQSNEKLFF.

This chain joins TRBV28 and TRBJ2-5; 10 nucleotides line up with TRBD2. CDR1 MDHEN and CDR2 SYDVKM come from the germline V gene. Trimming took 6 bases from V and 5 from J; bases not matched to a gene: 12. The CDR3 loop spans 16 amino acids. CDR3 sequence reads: CASSLTGSGRRETQYF. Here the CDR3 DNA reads TGTGCCAGCAGCCTTACAGGTAGCGGGAGGCGGGAGACCCAGTACTTC.

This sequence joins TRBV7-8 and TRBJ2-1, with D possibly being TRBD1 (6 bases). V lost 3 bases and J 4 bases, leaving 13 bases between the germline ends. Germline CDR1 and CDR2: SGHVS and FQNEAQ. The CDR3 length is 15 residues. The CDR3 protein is CASSLTGTSYNEQFF. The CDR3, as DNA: TGTGCCAGCAGCTTGACCGGGACATCGTACAATGAGCAGTTCTTC.